The T cell receptor beta chain under discussion was sequenced for a study of blood T cells in healthy people across ages. Study-level points and caveats: TCR beta diversity per million T cells fell roughly linearly with age. Diversity figures derived from one million T cells were judged to underestimate the true value.

A sample-barcoded 5' primer and a J-beta primer mix were used in a second PCR of roughly 7 to 11 cycles. TCRdb passed the 5' RACE reads through MiXCR, listing each CDR3 protein once. The sample has 1,300,000 or so distinct CDR3 sequences; approximately 63% are singletons. V lost 3 bases and J lost 4, with 10 bases in between. The CDR3 loop spans 14 amino acids. Germline lookup yields CDR1 DFQATT and CDR2 SNEGSKA (reference sequence). As to this clonotype: Its cognate antigen is unknown.

The authors extracted at least 5 micrograms of total RNA per sample. Material: blood. The chain recombines TRBV20-1 with TRBJ2-6; D is undetermined. The receptor was isolated from a man between 18 and 35 years old in good health. The CDR3 here is CSASKGLGANVLTF. Written as DNA, the CDR3 is TGCAGTGCTAGTAAGGGTTTGGGGGCCAACGTCCTGACTTTC.